This TCR beta chain originates from a study of blood T cells in healthy people across ages. Findings and caveats of the study: Compared with aged donors, long-lived donors showed fewer expanded clones, suggesting selection.

Together with a sample-barcoded 5' primer, a J-beta primer mix was included in a second PCR lasting about 6 to 11 cycles. Each sample yielded at least 2.5 million CDR3-containing paired-end reads. TCRdb analysed the 5' RACE reads with MiXCR anew, one entry per CDR3 protein. Altogether 800,000 to 950,000 distinct CDR3 sequences are present, under 40% being singletons, with the ten largest covering roughly 13%. Details on this clonotype: Its antigen is not known.

CDR1 is MDHEN and CDR2 is SYDVKM in the germline V gene. Trimming removed 3 bases at V and 13 bases at J, with 16 bases between. There are 13 residues in the CDR3. Sequenced input: blood. The clonotype was recovered from a man between 18 and 29 years old in good health. The chain is built from TRBV28 and TRBJ2-4, with D possibly being TRBD2 (7 bases). The CDR3 protein is CASSFGGALEQYF. In DNA form, the CDR3 reads TGTGCCAGCAGTTTTGGGGGGGCGCTTGAGCAGTACTTC.